The rows below give T cell receptor beta chains drawn from one sample of a study of blood T cell repertoires in COVID-19. The data were produced by immunoSEQ multiplex PCR, yet TCRdb's version contains in-frame clones alone and is incomplete. This table holds about 180,000 clones, roughly 81% found once. The sequencing input was peripheral blood. These receptor sequences come from a woman aged 50 to 65 with COVID-19, enrolled during active disease. Both conserved end residues are part of each CDR3. Clone sizes are given selectively: once, few, many, or a class where the clone is expanded.

cdr3_aa	j_call	v_call	clone_size
CASSPGSSFGEQYF	TRBJ2-7	TRBV7-6	.
CAISESTGSYEQYF	TRBJ2-7	TRBV10-3	.
CASSLHQANTEAFF	TRBJ1-1	TRBV7-2	.
CASSGSGHPNEKLFF	TRBJ1-4	TRBV9	.
CASSLSGARQETQYF	TRBJ2-5	TRBV7-3	.
CASSLHSVTGNYGYTF	TRBJ1-2	TRBV28	.
CASSLALGRANSGANVLTF	TRBJ2-6	TRBV11-2	.
CASSYLKGDAFF	TRBJ1-1	TRBV6-5	.
CASSPPDRGPDYEQYF	TRBJ2-7	TRBV18	.
CASSGGGTHQAQYF	TRBJ2-3	TRBV3-1/TRBV3-2	.
CASFEPSGTDTQYF	TRBJ2-3	TRBV6-5	once
CASSLTGSGYNSPLHF	TRBJ1-6	TRBV3-1/TRBV3-2	.
CASSPQKAQETQYF	TRBJ2-5	TRBV9	.
CASSGTGAISYEQYF	TRBJ2-7	TRBV7-9	.
CASSQEGLAADTQYF	TRBJ2-3	TRBV3-1/TRBV3-2	once
CSVVQGETQYF	TRBJ2-5	TRBV29-1	.
CASSYRRTSTDTQYF	TRBJ2-3	TRBV6-2/TRBV6-3	.